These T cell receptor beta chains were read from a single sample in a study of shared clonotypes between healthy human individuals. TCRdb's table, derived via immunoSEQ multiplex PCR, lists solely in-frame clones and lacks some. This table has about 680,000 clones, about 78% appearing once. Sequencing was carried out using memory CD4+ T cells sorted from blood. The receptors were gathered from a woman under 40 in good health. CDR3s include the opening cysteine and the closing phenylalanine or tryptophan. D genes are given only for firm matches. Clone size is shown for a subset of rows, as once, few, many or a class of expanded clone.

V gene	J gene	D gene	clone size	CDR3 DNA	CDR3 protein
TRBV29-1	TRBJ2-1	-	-	TGCAGCGTTAGACAGGACAATGAGCAGTTCTTC	CSVRQDNEQFF
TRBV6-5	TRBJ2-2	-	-	TGTGCCAGCAAACGGCAGCAGAACACCGGGGAGCTGTTTTTT	CASKRQQNTGELFF
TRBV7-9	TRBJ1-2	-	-	TGTGCCAGCAGCTTTCTGGCTTCGGGGCCCTATGGCTACACCTTC	CASSFLASGPYGYTF
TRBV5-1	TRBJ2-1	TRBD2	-	TGCGCCAGCAGCCCTATAGCGGGAGGGAACCCCAATGAGCAGTTCTTC	CASSPIAGGNPNEQFF
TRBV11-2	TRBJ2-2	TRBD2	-	TGTGCCAGCAGCCCGGATATAGCGGGAGTGGGCGGGGAGCTGTTTTTT	CASSPDIAGVGGELFF
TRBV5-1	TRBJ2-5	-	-	TGCGTCAGCAGCCAGGGACATTACGGAGAGACCCAGTACTTC	CVSSQGHYGETQYF
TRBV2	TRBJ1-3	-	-	TGTGCCAGCAGTGAGCCACAGGGCTCTGGAAACACCATATATTTT	CASSEPQGSGNTIYF
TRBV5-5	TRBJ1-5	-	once	TGTGCCAGCAGTACAGGGAGTCTGAGCAATCAGCCCCAGCATTTT	CASSTGSLSNQPQHF
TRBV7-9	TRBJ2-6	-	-	TGTGGATCTAGCACAAAGAGGGGACGCGCCACGTCGGGGGCCAACGTCCTGACTTTC	CGSSTKRGRATSGANVLTF
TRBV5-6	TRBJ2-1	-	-	TGTGCCAGCAGCTCAACCTATAGAAGTGAGCAGTTCTTC	CASSSTYRSEQFF
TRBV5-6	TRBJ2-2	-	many	TGTGCCAGCAAAGGATCCGGGACAACGAACACCGGGGAGCTGTTTTTT	CASKGSGTTNTGELFF
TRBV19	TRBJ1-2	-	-	TGTGCCAGTACGGGGGGAAACTATGGCTACACCTTC	CASTGGNYGYTF
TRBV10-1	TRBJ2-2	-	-	TGCGCCAGCAGTGGCTTCAGTGCGGGGGAGCTGTTTTTT	CASSGFSAGELFF
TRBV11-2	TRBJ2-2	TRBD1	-	TGTGCCAGCAGCCGCCCCTGGACAGGGGTCACCGGGGAGCTGTTTTTT	CASSRPWTGVTGELFF
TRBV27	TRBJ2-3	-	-	TGTGCCAGCAGTTACGGGGTAAAAGATACGCAGTATTTT	CASSYGVKDTQYF
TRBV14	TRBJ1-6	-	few	TGTGCCAGCAGCCAAGAAGGCAGGCCGAATTCACCCCTCCACTTT	CASSQEGRPNSPLHF
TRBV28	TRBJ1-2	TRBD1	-	TGTGCCAGCAGTTTAGCGTACGGACAGGTTAACTATGGCTACACCTTC	CASSLAYGQVNYGYTF
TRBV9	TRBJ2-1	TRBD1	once	TGTGCCAGCAGCGTAGGGACAGGGGGCAATGAGCAGTTCTTC	CASSVGTGGNEQFF
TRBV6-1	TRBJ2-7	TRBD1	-	TGTGCCAGCAGTGAATCGGCAGGGGGCGCCGAGGACGAGCAGTACTTC	CASSESAGGAEDEQYF
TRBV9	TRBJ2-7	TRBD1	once	TGTGCCAGCAGCCGACAGGGGACGGGCGAGCAGTACTTC	CASSRQGTGEQYF